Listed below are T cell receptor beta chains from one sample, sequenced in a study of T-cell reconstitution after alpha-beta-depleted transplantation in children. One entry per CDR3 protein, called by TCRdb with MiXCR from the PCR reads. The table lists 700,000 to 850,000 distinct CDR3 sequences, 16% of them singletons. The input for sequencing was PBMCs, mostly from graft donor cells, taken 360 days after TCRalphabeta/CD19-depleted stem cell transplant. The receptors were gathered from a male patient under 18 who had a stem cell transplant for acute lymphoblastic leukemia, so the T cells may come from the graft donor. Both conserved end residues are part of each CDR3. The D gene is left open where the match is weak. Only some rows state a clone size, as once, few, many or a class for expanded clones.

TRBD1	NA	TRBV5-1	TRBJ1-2	TGCGCCAGCAGCTTGAAGGGACAGGGGGCCAAGGGCTACACCTTC	CASSLKGQGAKGYTF
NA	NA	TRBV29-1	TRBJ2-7	TGCAGCGTTGACGGACCGACAAACGGGTACGAGCAGTACTTC	CSVDGPTNGYEQYF
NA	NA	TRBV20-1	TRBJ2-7	TGCAGTGCTAGTTTCGGGGGATCCCAATACGAGCAGTACTTC	CSASFGGSQYEQYF
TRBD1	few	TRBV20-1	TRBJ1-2	TGCAGTGCTAGAGGCCGGACAGGGGGATATGGCTACACCTTC	CSARGRTGGYGYTF
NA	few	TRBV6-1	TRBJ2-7	TGTGCCAGCAGCCCCGAGTTCGGCCAGGCTCCCTACGAGCAGTACTTC	CASSPEFGQAPYEQYF
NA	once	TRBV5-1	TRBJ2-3	TGCGCCAGCAGAAAGGCTCTCACAGATACGCAGTATTTT	CASRKALTDTQYF
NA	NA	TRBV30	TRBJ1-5	TGTGCCCCCAGTAGGGGAAATCAGCCCCAGCATTTT	CAPSRGNQPQHF
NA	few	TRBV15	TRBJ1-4	TGTGCCACCAGCAGAGAATCTTGGGCTGAAAAACTGTTTTTT	CATSRESWAEKLFF
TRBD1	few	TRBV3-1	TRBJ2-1	TGTGCCAGCAGGGACAGGGGGGAAGGCTACAATGAGCAGTTCTTC	CASRDRGEGYNEQFF
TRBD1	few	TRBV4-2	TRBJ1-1	TGTGCCAGCAGCCAAGACCGGACAGGGGTTAAGACTGAAGCTTTCTTT	CASSQDRTGVKTEAFF
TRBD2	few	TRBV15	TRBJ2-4	TGTGCCACCAGCAGAGAACTAGCGGGAGCATCCCGAAACATTCAGTACTTC	CATSRELAGASRNIQYF
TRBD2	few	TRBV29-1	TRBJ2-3	TGCAGCGTTGAATTACTAGCGGGAGGGCCGCCCGATACGCAGTATTTT	CSVELLAGGPPDTQYF
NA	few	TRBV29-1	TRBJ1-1	TGCAGCGTTGAAGATATCCGGCTAGCGAACACTGAAGCTTTCTTT	CSVEDIRLANTEAFF
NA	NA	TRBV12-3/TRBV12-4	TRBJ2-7	TGTGCCAGCAGCCGCCCAGGTTCTAGCCGAAGTCATCAACAGTACTTC	CASSRPGSSRSHQQYF
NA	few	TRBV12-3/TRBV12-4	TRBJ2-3	TGTGCCAGCAGTTTCCAGGGCTTATATACGCAGTATTTT	CASSFQGLYTQYF
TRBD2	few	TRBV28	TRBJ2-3	TGTGCCATCAAGACTAGCGGGATTGGCACAGATACGCAGTATTTT	CAIKTSGIGTDTQYF
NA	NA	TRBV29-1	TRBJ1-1	TGCAGTGCGTCCTTACTGATTGAAGCTTTCTTT	CSASLLIEAFF
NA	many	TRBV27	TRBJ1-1	TGTGCCAGCAGTTTATGGTCCGGGGTAACGGGTGAAGCTTTCTTT	CASSLWSGVTGEAFF
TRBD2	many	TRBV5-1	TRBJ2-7	TGCGCCAGCAGCCAAAGCGGGAGCGCCTACGAGCAGTACTTC	CASSQSGSAYEQYF
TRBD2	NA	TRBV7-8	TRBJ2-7	TGTGCCAGCAGCGCCCGAGGGACTAACTACGAGCAGTACTTC	CASSARGTNYEQYF
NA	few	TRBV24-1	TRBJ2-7	TGTGCCACCGCAGGGACCGGAGGCTCCTACGAGCAGTACTTC	CATAGTGGSYEQYF
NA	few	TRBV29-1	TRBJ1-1	TGCAGCGTTCGCGGACTATTTGAAGCTTTCTTT	CSVRGLFEAFF
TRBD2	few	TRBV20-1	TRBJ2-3	TGCAGTGCTAGAGATCATTTGCGGGAGGTAGCAGATACGCAGTATTTT	CSARDHLREVADTQYF
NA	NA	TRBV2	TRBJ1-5	TGTACCAGCAGTCCTTGGTTGACAGGAGAATATAGCAATCAGCCCCAGCATTTT	CTSSPWLTGEYSNQPQHF
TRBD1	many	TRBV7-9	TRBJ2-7	TGTGCCAGCGTTCCCCGGGACAGCCCCTACGAGCAGTACTTC	CASVPRDSPYEQYF
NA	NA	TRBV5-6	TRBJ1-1	TGTGCCAGCAGCTTGGCCAACGGGGACACTGAAGCTTTCTTT	CASSLANGDTEAFF
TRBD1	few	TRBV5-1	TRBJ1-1	TGCGCCAGCAGCTTGTGGGGGACAGGTGGACCTGACACTGAAGCTTTCTTT	CASSLWGTGGPDTEAFF
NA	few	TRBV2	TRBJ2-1	TGTGCCAGCTTTCTCGGGACGCCCTACAATGAGCAGTTCTTC	CASFLGTPYNEQFF
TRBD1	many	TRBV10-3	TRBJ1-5	TGTGCCATCAGTGAGAGGCAGGGGGGCAATCAGCCCCAGCATTTT	CAISERQGGNQPQHF
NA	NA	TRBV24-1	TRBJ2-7	TGTGCCACCAGTGACCCAAACTCCTACGAGCAGTACTTC	CATSDPNSYEQYF
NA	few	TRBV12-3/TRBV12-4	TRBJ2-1	TGTGCCAGCAGTTTGGTAGACGGTTTCTACAATGAGCAGTTCTTC	CASSLVDGFYNEQFF
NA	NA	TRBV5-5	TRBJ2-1	TGTGCCAGCAGCTTGCGGTCCCAGCCCAATGAGCAGTTCTTC	CASSLRSQPNEQFF
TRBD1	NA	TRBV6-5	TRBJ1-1	TGTGCCAGCAGTTGGACAGGGGGGAGCACTGAAGCTTTCTTT	CASSWTGGSTEAFF
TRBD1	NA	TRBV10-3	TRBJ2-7	TGTGCCATCAATGATAGGGACAGGGGGTACGAGCAGTACTTC	CAINDRDRGYEQYF
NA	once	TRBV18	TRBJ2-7	TGTGCCAGCTCCCCTCCTTCTAGCTGGGGACCCTACGAGCAGTACTTC	CASSPPSSWGPYEQYF
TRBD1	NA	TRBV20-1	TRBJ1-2	TGCAGTGTTCTACAGGGGGCTAAAGGCTACACCTTC	CSVLQGAKGYTF
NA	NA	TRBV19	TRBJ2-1	TGTGCCAGTAGTAAGTGGACAGTCAATGAGCAGTTCTTC	CASSKWTVNEQFF
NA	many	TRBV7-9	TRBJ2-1	TGTGCCAGCAGCTTAGTGCGGTCTAGACTAAACAATGAGCAGTTCTTC	CASSLVRSRLNNEQFF
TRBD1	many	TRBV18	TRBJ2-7	TGTGCCAGCTCACCGGGACAGGTCTACGAGCAGTACTTC	CASSPGQVYEQYF
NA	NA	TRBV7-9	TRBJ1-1	TGTGCCAGCAGCTTAGGGTACGAAGCTTTCTTT	CASSLGYEAFF
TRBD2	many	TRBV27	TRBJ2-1	TGTGCCAGCATCACCTCAGGGACTAGCTCCTACAATGAGCAGTTCTTC	CASITSGTSSYNEQFF
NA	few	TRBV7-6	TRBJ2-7	TGTGCCAGCAGCCCATCCAGGGAAAGGCAGTACTTC	CASSPSRERQYF
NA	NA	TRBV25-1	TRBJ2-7	TGTGCCAGCAGTCCCCCCGGGAGCCGGACCTACGAGCAGTACTTC	CASSPPGSRTYEQYF